What follows describes a single T cell receptor (beta chain). Its specificity is unknown. This entry comes from a study of OX40 agonist ivuxolimab in advanced cancers. Only in-frame clones appear in the TCRdb table, and some are missing; sequencing was by immunoSEQ multiplex PCR. The profile covers some 58,000 clones, with 85% appearing a single time and around 3.4% taken by the ten largest. The germline V gene has CDR1 MNHEY and CDR2 SMNVEV (reference sequence). V shed 5 bases and J shed 3 bases, with 18 bases lying between them. CDR3 size: 16 residues. Study-wide results and limits: With doses of 0.1 to 3.0 mg/kg, CD4+ and CD8+ blood T cells had undergone clonal expansion by week 6.

The source of this sequence is an adult with an advanced solid tumor such as melanoma, head and neck, liver or kidney cancer. Sample: CD4+ or CD8+ T cells sorted from blood, taken in a trial of the OX40 agonist ivuxolimab. J is TRBJ2-3 and V is TRBV27, with a tentative D call TRBD2 (5 bases). The CDR3 DNA is TGTGCCAGCAGTCTACTAATGGGGTCGGGGACAGATACGCAGTATTTT. Amino acids: CASSLLMGSGTDTQYF.